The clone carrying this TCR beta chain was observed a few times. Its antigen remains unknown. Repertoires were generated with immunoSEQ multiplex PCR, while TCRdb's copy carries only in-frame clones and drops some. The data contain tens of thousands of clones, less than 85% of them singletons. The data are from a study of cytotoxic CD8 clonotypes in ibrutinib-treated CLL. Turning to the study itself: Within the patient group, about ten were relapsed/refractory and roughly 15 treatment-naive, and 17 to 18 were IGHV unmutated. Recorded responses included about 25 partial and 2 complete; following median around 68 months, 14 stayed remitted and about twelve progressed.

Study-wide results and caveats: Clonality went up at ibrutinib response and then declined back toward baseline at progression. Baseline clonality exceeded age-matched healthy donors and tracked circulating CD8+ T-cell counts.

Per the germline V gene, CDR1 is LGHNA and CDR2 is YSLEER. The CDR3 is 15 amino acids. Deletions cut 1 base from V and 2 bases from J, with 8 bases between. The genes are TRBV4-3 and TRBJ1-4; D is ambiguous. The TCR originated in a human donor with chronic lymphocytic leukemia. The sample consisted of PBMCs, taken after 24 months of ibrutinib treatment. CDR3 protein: CASSQVGPTNEKLFF. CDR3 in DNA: TGCGCCAGCAGCCAAGTCGGCCCGACTAATGAAAAACTGTTTTTT.